This T cell receptor beta chain was found in a study of T-cell memory formation after mild COVID-19. Study overall: Largely donor-specific TCR clusters were found.

TCR alpha and TCR beta cDNA libraries carrying sample barcodes and UMIs were produced by 5'RACE using constant-segment primers. TCRdb fed the 5' RACE reads into MiXCR, producing one record per CDR3 protein. The sample has about 560,000 distinct CDR3 sequences, roughly 17% seen once. General study findings and limits: Later expanders leaned CD4+, whereas day 15 to 85 contracting clones were balanced CD4/CD8. Pre-infection memory contained some responding clones, which suggested that cross-reactive memory had joined.

This clonotype has just a few counts. What it recognizes is unknown. The junction had 5 bases not matched to a gene; V was cut back by 5 bases and J by 3 bases. This CDR3 spans 14 amino acids. CDR1 SNHLY and CDR2 FYNNEI come from the germline V gene. The receptor's source is an adult woman who had mild COVID-19 (a few samples of this study predate the infection). Cell type and time point are not known. Sequenced sample: PBMCs or a T cell subset sorted from them (not recorded which). The V gene is TRBV2, the J gene TRBJ2-7; the match to TRBD1 covers 9 bases. CDR3 sequence reads: CASSKSGQGYEQYF. CDR3 nucleotides: TGTGCCAGCAGTAAATCGGGACAGGGCTACGAGCAGTACTTC.